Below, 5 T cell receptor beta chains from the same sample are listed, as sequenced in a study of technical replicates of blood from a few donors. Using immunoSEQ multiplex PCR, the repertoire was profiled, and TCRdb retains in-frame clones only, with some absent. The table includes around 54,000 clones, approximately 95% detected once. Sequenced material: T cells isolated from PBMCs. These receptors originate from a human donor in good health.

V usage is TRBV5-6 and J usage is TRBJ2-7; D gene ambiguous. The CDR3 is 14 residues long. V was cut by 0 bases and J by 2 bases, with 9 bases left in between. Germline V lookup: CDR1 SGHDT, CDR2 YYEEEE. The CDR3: CASSLGLLAYEQYF. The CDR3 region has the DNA TGTGCCAGCAGCTTGGGGTTACTGGCCTACGAGCAGTACTTC.

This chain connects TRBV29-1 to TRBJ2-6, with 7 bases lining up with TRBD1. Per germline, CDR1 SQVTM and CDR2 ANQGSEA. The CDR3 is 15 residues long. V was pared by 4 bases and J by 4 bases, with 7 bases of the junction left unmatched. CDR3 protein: CSVANRGSGANVLTF. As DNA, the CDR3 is TGCAGCGTTGCAAACAGGGGATCAGGGGCCAACGTCCTGACTTTC. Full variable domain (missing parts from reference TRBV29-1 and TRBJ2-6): SAVISQKPSRDICQRGTSLTIQCQVDSQVTMMFWYRQQPGQSLTLIATANQGSEATYESGFVIDKFPISRPNLTFSTLTVSNMSPEDSSIYLCSVANRGSGANVLTFGAGSRLTVL.

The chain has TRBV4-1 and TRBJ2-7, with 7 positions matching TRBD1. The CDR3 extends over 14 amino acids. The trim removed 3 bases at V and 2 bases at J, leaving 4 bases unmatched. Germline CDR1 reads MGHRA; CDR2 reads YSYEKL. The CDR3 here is CASSQRDSTYEQYF. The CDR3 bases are TGCGCCAGCAGCCAGAGGGACAGCACCTACGAGCAGTACTTC.

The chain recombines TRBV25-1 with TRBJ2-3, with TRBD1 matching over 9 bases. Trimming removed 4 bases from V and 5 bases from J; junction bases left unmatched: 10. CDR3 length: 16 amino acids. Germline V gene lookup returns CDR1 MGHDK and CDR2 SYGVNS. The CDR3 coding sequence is TGTGCCAGCAGTGGCATTACAGGGGGCGAATTAGATACGCAGTATTTT. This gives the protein CASSGITGGELDTQYF.

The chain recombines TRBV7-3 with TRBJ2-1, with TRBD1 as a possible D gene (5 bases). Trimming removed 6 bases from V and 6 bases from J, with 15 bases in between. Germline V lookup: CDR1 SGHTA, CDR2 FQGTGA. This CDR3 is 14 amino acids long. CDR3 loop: CASSQNLGPNEQFF. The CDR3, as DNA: TGTGCCAGCAGTCAGAACTTGGGGCCCAATGAGCAGTTCTTC.